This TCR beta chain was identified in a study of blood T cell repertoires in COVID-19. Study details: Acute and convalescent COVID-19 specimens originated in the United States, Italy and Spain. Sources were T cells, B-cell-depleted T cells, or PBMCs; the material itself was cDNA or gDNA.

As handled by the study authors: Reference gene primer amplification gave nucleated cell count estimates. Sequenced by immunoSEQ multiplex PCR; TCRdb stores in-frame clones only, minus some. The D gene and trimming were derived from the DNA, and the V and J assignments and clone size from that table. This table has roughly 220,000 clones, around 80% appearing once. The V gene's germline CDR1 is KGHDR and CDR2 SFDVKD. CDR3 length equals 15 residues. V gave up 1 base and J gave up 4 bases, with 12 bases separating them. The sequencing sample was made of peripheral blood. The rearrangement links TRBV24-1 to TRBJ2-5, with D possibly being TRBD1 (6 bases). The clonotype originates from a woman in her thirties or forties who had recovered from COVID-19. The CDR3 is CATSDFGQGIETQYF. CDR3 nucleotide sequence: TGTGCCACCAGTGATTTTGGGCAGGGGATAGAGACCCAGTACTTC.